The TCR beta chain described here comes from a study of Tregs in tolerant kidney transplant recipients. Unstimulated Tregs (CD4+CD25+CD127-) and CD4+CD25- non-Tregs were sorted from PBMCs. The germline V gene encodes CDR1 LNHDA and CDR2 SQIVND (reference sequence). This CDR3 has 14 amino acids. With 5 bases removed from V and 0 bases from J, the gap between germline ends came to 9 bases. With respect to this clone: The read terminates 3 residues ahead of where the CDR3 ends, so the germline J gene completes it.

Only in-frame clones appear in the TCRdb table, and some are missing; sequencing was by immunoSEQ multiplex PCR. Reported are roughly 48,000 clones; the ten largest clones contain around 0.8%. Here the sequenced sample was CD4+ T cells from blood, taken before the transplant. This receptor was identified in a human donor who received a combined kidney and bone marrow transplant. The chain recombines TRBV19 with TRBJ2-3; D perhaps matches TRBD2 (5 bases). CDR3 DNA (partial): TGTGCCAGTAGTGTCGGGGATAGCACAGATACG. Its protein product is CASSVGDSTDT. The entire CDR3 protein is CASSVGDSTDTQYF.